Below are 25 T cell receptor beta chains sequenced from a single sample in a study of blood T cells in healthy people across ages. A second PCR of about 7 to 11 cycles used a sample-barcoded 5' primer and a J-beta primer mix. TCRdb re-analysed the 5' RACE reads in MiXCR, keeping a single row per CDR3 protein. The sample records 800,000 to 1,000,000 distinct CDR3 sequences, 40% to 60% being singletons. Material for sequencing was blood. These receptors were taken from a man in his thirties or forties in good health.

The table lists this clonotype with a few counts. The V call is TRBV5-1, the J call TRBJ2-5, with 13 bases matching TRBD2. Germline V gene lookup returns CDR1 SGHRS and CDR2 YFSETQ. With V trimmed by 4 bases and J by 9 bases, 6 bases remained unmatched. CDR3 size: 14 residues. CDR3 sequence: CASSEGLAGTAQYF. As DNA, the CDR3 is TGCGCCAGCAGCGAGGGACTAGCGGGGACCGCCCAGTACTTC.

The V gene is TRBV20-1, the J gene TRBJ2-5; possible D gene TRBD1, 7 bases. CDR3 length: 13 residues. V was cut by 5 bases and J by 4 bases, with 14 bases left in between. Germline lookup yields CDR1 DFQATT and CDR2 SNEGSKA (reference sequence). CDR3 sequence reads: CSACRQGGETQYF. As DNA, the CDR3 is TGCAGTGCTTGTAGACAGGGAGGAGAGACCCAGTACTTC.

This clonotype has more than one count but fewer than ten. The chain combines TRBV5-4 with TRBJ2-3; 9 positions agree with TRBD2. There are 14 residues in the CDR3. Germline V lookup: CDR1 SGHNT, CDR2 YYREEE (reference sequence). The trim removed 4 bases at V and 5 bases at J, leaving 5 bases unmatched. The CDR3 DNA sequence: TGTGCCAGCAGCGGCGGACTAGCGATAGATACGCAGTATTTT. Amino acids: CASSGGLAIDTQYF.

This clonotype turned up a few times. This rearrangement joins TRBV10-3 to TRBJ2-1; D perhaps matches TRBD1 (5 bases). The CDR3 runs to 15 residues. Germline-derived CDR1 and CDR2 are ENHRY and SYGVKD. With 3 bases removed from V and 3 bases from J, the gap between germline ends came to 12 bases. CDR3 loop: CAISDRALSYNEQFF. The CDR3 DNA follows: TGTGCCATCAGTGACAGGGCGCTAAGCTACAATGAGCAGTTCTTC.

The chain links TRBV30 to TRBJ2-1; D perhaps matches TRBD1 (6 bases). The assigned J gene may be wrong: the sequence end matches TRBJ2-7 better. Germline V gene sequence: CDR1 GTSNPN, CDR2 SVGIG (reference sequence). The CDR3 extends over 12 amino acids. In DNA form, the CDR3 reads TGTGCCTGGAGTTCACAGGGTTTCGAGCAGTACTTC. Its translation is CAWSSQGFEQYF.

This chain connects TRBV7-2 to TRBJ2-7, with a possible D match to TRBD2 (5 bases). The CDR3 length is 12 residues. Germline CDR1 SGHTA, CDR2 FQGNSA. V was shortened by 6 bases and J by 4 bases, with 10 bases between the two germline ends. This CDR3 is CASSNPGYEQYF. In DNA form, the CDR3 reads TGTGCCAGCAGTAATCCGGGGTACGAGCAGTACTTC.

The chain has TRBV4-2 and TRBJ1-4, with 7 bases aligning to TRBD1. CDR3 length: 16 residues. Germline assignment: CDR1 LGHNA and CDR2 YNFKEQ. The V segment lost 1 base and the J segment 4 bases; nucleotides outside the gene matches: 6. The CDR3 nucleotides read TGTGCCAGCAGCCAAGGCCGGGACAGATTTAATGAAAAACTGTTTTTT. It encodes CASSQGRDRFNEKLFF.

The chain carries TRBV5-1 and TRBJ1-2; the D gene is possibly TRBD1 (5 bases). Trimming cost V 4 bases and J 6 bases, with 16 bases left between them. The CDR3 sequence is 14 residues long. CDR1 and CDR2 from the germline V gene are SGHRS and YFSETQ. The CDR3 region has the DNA TGCGCCAGCAGCCCTACGGGGGGTGAAGATGGCTACACCTTC. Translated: CASSPTGGEDGYTF.

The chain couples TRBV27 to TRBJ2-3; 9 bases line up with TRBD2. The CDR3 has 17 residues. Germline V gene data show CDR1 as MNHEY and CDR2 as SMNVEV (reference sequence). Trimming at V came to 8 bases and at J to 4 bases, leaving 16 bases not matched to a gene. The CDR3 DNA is TGTGCCAGCGCTTCGGGTAGCGGGGGTCTTAGGGCAGATACGCAGTATTTT. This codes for CASASGSGGLRADTQYF.

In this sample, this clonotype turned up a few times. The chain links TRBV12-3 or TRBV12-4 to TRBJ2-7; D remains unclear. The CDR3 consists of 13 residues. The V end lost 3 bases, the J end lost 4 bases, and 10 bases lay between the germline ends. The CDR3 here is CASSFIDLYEQYF. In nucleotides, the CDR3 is TGTGCCAGCAGTTTCATAGATCTTTACGAGCAGTACTTC.

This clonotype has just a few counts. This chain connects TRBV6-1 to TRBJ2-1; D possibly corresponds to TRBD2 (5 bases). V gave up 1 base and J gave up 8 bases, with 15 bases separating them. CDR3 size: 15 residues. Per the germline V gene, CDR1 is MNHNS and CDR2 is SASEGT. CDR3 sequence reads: CASSEGGLALDEQFF. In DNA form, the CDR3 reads TGTGCCAGCAGTGAAGGTGGGCTAGCCCTAGATGAGCAGTTCTTC.

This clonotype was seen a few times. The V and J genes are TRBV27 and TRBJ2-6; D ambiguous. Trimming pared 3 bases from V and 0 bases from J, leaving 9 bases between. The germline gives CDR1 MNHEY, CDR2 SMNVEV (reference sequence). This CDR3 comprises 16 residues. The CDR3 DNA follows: TGTGCCAGCAGTTTCGTCGGCTACTCTGGGGCCAACGTCCTGACTTTC. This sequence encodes CASSFVGYSGANVLTF.

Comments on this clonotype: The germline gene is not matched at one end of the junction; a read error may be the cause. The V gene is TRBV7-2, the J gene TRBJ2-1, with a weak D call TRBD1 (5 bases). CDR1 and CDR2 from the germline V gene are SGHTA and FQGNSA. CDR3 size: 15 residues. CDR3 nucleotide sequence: TGTGCCAGCAGCTTCAGTACCAGGGTGAGGAATGAGCGGTTCTTC. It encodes CASSFSTRVRNERFF.

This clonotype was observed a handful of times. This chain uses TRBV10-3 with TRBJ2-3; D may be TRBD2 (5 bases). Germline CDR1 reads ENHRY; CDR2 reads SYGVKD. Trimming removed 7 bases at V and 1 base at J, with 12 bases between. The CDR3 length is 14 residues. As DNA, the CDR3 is TGTGCCATCACGGACTCCAAGGGCACAGATACGCAGTATTTT. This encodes CAITDSKGTDTQYF.

CDR3 bases: TGCGCCAGCAGCCAGCCCCGGGGAGGACCCGGGGAGCTGTTTTTT. Translated, it gives CASSQPRGGPGELFF. The chain carries TRBV4-1 and TRBJ2-2; the D gene is possibly TRBD2 (6 bases). Germline-derived CDR1 and CDR2 are MGHRA and YSYEKL. With 3 bases removed from V and 6 bases from J, the gap between germline ends came to 14 bases. This CDR3 contains 15 residues.

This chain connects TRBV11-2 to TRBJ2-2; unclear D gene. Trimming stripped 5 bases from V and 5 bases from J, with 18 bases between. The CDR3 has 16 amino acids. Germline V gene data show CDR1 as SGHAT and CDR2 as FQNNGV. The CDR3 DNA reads TGTGCCAGCAGCCCAATAAACCCGACGTGGACCGGGGAGCTGTTTTTT. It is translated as CASSPINPTWTGELFF. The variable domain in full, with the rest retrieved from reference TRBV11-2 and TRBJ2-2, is EAGVAQSPRYKIIEKRQSVAFWCNPISGHATLYWYQQILGQGPKLLIQFQNNGVVDDSQLPKDRFSAERLKGVDSTLKIQPAKLEDSAVYLCASSPINPTWTGELFFGEGSRLTVL.

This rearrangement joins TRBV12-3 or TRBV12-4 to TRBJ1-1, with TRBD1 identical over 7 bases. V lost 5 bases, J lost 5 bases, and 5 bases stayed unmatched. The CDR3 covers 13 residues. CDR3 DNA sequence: TGTGCCAGCAGTGTAGGGGGCTGGACTGAAGCTTTCTTT. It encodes CASSVGGWTEAFF.

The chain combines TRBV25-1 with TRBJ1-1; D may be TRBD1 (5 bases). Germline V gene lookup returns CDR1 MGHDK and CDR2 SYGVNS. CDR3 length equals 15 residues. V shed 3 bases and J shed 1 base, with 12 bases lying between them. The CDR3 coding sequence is TGTGCCAGCAGTGACCGGGGGGATGGGAACACTGAAGCTTTCTTT. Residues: CASSDRGDGNTEAFF.

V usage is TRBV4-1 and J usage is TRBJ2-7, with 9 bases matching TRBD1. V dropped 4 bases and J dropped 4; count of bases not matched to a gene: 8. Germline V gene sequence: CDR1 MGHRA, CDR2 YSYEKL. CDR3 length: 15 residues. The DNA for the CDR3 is TGCGCCAGCAGCCCGGGGACAGGGCCAAATTACGAGCAGTACTTC. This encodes CASSPGTGPNYEQYF.

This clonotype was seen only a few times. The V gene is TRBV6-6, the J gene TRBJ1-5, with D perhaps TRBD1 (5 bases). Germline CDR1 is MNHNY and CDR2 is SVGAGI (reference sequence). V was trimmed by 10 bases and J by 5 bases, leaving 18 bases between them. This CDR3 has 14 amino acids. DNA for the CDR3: TGTGCCACCAAGCCGGGACTGTTAGATCAGCCCCAGCATTTT. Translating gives CATKPGLLDQPQHF.

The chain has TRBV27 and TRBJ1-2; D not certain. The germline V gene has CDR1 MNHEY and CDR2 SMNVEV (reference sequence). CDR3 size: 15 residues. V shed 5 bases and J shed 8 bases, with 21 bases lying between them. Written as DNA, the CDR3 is TGTGCCAGCAGTGCCCCGCGAAGCTTGGGGAACGGCTACACCTTC. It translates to CASSAPRSLGNGYTF.

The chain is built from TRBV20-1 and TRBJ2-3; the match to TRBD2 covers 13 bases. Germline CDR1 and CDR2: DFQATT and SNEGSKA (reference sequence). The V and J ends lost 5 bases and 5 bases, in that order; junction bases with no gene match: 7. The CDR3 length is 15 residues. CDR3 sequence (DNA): TGCAGTGCTGGAACTAGCGGGGGGGCCATAGATACGCAGTATTTT. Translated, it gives CSAGTSGGAIDTQYF.

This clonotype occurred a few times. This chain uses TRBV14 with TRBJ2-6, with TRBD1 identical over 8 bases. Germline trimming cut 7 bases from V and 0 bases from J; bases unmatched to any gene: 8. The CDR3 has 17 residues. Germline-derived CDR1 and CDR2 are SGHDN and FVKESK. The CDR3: CASKGRTGNSGANVLTF. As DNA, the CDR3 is TGTGCCAGCAAGGGCCGGACAGGGAACTCTGGGGCCAACGTCCTGACTTTC.

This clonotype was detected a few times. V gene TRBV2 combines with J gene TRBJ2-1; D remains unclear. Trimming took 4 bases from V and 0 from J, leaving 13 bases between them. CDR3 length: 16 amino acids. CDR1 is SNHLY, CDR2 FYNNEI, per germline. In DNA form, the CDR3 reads TGTGCCAGCAGTGGGTACGGCACCATCTCCTACAATGAGCAGTTCTTC. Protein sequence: CASSGYGTISYNEQFF.

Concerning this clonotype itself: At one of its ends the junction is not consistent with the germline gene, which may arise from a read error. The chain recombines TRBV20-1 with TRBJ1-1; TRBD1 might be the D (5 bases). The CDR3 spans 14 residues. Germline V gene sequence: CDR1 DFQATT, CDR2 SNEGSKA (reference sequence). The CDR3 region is CSARGVRRNTEAFF. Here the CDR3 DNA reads TGCAGTGCCAGAGGGGTTAGGAGGAACACTGAAGCTTTCTTT.